These T cell receptor beta chains were read from a single sample in a study of spatial heterogeneity in lung cancer. MiXCR, applied by TCRdb to the 5' RACE reads, yields one record per CDR3 protein. Seen here are 55,000 to 75,000 distinct CDR3 sequences, around 8.2% observed once, and the top ten hold approximately 16%. Sample: PBMCs, taken at surgery. These TCRs come from a female donor with early-stage non-small cell lung cancer. Both conserved end residues are part of each CDR3. Fields, in order: clone size, J gene, V gene, D gene, CDR3 protein, CDR3 DNA. A D gene is named only where the DNA matches it firmly. Only some rows state a clone size, as once, few, many or a class for expanded clones.

few	TRBJ1-4	TRBV2	TRBD1	CASSDRQGGKKLFF	TGTGCCAGCAGTGACCGACAGGGAGGAAAAAAACTGTTTTTT
.	TRBJ2-1	TRBV5-1	TRBD2	CASSSLAAGGPDEQFF	TGCGCCAGCAGCTCGTTGGCAGCGGGAGGGCCTGATGAGCAGTTCTTC
many	TRBJ2-5	TRBV28	TRBD2	CASSLTSGGETQYF	TGTGCCAGCAGTTTAACTAGCGGGGGTGAGACCCAGTACTTC
many	TRBJ1-6	TRBV6-5	.	CASSYSLNSPLHF	TGTGCCAGCAGTTACTCACTTAATTCACCCCTCCACTTT
many	TRBJ2-5	TRBV7-9	TRBD1	CASRGTGEETQYF	TGTGCCAGCAGAGGGACAGGGGAAGAGACCCAGTACTTC
many	TRBJ2-1	TRBV5-6	.	CASSQTGASYNEQFF	TGTGCCAGCAGCCAAACGGGGGCTTCGTACAATGAGCAGTTCTTC
many	TRBJ1-6	TRBV5-1	.	CASSSGYNSPLHF	TGCGCCAGCAGCTCTGGGTATAATTCACCCCTCCACTTT
.	TRBJ2-5	TRBV20-1	TRBD2	CSAPRTSGQETQYF	TGCAGTGCTCCCAGGACTAGCGGACAAGAGACCCAGTACTTC
.	TRBJ1-2	TRBV20-1	.	CSAIGPYGYTF	TGCAGTGCTATAGGCCCCTATGGCTACACCTTC
.	TRBJ1-2	TRBV4-2	.	CASSQTGGGPNYGYTF	TGTGCCAGCAGCCAAACGGGCGGAGGACCTAACTATGGCTACACCTTC
few	TRBJ2-7	TRBV6-4	.	CASSEMADPTYEQYF	TGTGCCAGCAGTGAGATGGCGGACCCGACCTACGAGCAGTACTTC
few	TRBJ2-3	TRBV9	.	CASSVGQRSTDTQYF	TGTGCCAGCAGCGTAGGGCAGAGGAGCACAGATACGCAGTATTTT
many	TRBJ2-7	TRBV29-1	.	CSVRPGPSYEQYF	TGCAGCGTTCGCCCCGGTCCCTCCTACGAGCAGTACTTC
many	TRBJ2-1	TRBV7-3	.	CASSLMWDLSSYNEQFF	TGTGCCAGCAGCTTAATGTGGGACTTGAGCTCCTACAATGAGCAGTTCTTC
few	TRBJ2-2	TRBV29-1	.	CSVVRNTGELFF	TGCAGCGTTGTACGAAACACCGGGGAGCTGTTTTTT
many	TRBJ2-3	TRBV9	TRBD2	CASSVPSGGPTDTQYF	TGTGCCAGCAGCGTCCCTAGCGGGGGGCCCACAGATACGCAGTATTTT
few	TRBJ2-7	TRBV7-9	.	CASSPSTYEQYF	TGTGCCAGCAGCCCATCGACCTACGAGCAGTACTTC
.	TRBJ1-3	TRBV24-1	.	CATSDQQGRTSGNTIYF	TGTGCCACCAGTGATCAGCAGGGACGGACCTCTGGAAACACCATATATTTT
.	TRBJ2-1	TRBV4-1	.	CASSSLLGGEGYNEQFF	TGCGCCAGCAGCTCCCTACTAGGGGGGGAGGGGTACAATGAGCAGTTCTTC
few	TRBJ2-1	TRBV9	.	CASSYYRVSSYNEQFF	TGTGCCAGCAGCTACTACAGGGTCAGTTCCTACAATGAGCAGTTCTTC
.	TRBJ2-5	TRBV3-1	TRBD2	CASSQARSGTRRETQYF	TGTGCCAGCAGCCAAGCAAGAAGCGGGACTAGAAGAGAGACCCAGTACTTC
few	TRBJ1-4	TRBV6-6	.	CASNPGTNEKLFF	TGTGCCAGTAACCCAGGAACTAATGAAAAACTGTTTTTT
few	TRBJ2-7	TRBV27	TRBD2	CASRRTSGAYEQYF	TGTGCCAGCAGGCGTACTAGCGGGGCCTACGAGCAGTACTTC
few	TRBJ1-2	TRBV27	TRBD1	CASSRGIRDSTNYGYTF	TGTGCCAGCAGTAGAGGGATCCGGGACAGCACTAACTATGGCTACACCTTC
few	TRBJ1-6	TRBV20-1	.	CSASWTDDSPLHF	TGCAGTGCTAGTTGGACGGATGATTCACCCCTCCACTTT
many	TRBJ2-7	TRBV28	TRBD2	CASRVSGSSAYEQYF	TGTGCCAGCAGAGTTAGCGGGAGTTCCGCCTACGAGCAGTACTTC
.	TRBJ2-3	TRBV7-9	.	CASSLADGGLTDTQYF	TGTGCCAGCAGCTTAGCCGACGGGGGGCTCACAGATACGCAGTATTTT
few	TRBJ1-6	TRBV12-3/TRBV12-4	.	CASSLGSQNSPLHF	TGTGCCAGCAGTTTAGGGTCCCAAAATTCACCCCTCCACTTT
few	TRBJ2-1	TRBV15	TRBD1	CATSRGTGDVYNEQFF	TGTGCCACCAGCAGGGGGACAGGGGACGTCTACAATGAGCAGTTCTTC
many	TRBJ2-7	TRBV28	.	CATGGYEQYF	TGTGCCACCGGGGGTTACGAGCAGTACTTC
.	TRBJ1-5	TRBV20-1	.	CSARGFSANQPQHF	TGCAGTGCTAGAGGATTCTCAGCCAATCAGCCCCAGCATTTT
few	TRBJ1-1	TRBV3-1	TRBD1	CASSHSDRGGTEAFF	TGTGCCAGCAGCCATTCCGACAGGGGAGGCACTGAAGCTTTCTTT
few	TRBJ2-2	TRBV27	TRBD2	CASSSSGGYTGELFF	TGTGCCAGCAGTTCAAGCGGGGGTTACACCGGGGAGCTGTTTTTT
.	TRBJ1-4	TRBV2	.	CATTGVREKLFF	TGTGCCACCACGGGGGTTCGCGAAAAACTGTTTTTT
large	TRBJ1-6	TRBV20-1	.	CSARQDYNNSPLHF	TGCAGTGCTAGACAGGACTATAATAATTCACCCCTCCACTTT
.	TRBJ1-3	TRBV7-2	.	CASSLGGWGNTIYF	TGTGCCAGCAGCTTAGGGGGATGGGGAAACACCATATATTTT
many	TRBJ2-4	TRBV28	.	CASSPDSRNIQYF	TGTGCCAGCAGCCCGGACAGCCGAAACATTCAGTACTTC
many	TRBJ1-5	TRBV18	TRBD1	CASSPGQRNQPQHF	TGTGCCAGCTCACCGGGACAGCGCAATCAGCCCCAGCATTTT
.	TRBJ2-3	TRBV20-1	.	CSARGDIQAQYF	TGCAGTGCTAGAGGGGACATTCAGGCGCAGTATTTT
many	TRBJ2-1	TRBV5-1	TRBD2	CASTSSGAAGYNEQFF	TGCGCCAGCACGTCTAGCGGAGCTGCTGGCTACAATGAGCAGTTCTTC